The clone carrying this T cell receptor beta chain was recorded a few times. Germline CDR1 reads SGHTA; CDR2 reads FQGNSA. The CDR3 extends over 17 amino acids. Trimming pared 1 base from V and 4 bases from J, leaving 14 bases between. MiXCR, run by TCRdb on the 5' RACE reads, gives a single entry per CDR3 protein. The sample carries about 290,000 distinct CDR3 sequences, roughly 18% recorded once. This entry is derived from a study of T-cell memory formation after mild COVID-19. Turning to the study itself: TCR clusters showed largely donor specificity.

The specimen sequenced was PBMCs or a T cell subset sorted from them (not recorded which). This chain connects TRBV7-2 to TRBJ2-6; possibly TRBD1 or TRBD2 for D (5 bases each). This clonotype was sampled from a young man who had mild COVID-19 (a few samples of this study predate the infection). Cell type and time point are not known. The CDR3 spells CASSLGPKGTGANVLTF. The CDR3, as DNA: TGTGCCAGCAGCTTAGGGCCGAAGGGGACCGGGGCCAACGTCCTGACTTTC.